Below, 5 T cell receptor beta chains from the same sample are listed, as sequenced in a study of cytomegalovirus exposure and HLA in healthy donors. PCR used 60 Vbeta primers and 13 Jbeta primers. Clones were read by immunoSEQ multiplex PCR, and TCRdb kept only the in-frame ones, dropping some. The repertoire has approximately 90,000 clones, roughly 8.2% of them found once; the top ten carry about 2%. Specimen: PBMCs. These receptors were taken from a man in his fifties or sixties in good health and CMV-seronegative.

There are a few counts of this clone. The chain links TRBV7-8 to TRBJ2-5, with D perhaps matching TRBD1 (6 bases). Per the germline V gene, CDR1 is SGHVS and CDR2 is FQNEAQ. The CDR3 is made up of 16 amino acids. Trimming pared 4 bases from V and 0 bases from J, leaving 15 bases between. The CDR3 loop reads CASSSPLQGNQETQYF. The CDR3 bases are TGTGCCAGCAGCTCACCCCTCCAGGGGAACCAAGAGACCCAGTACTTC.

This sequence joins TRBV29-1 and TRBJ2-2; 7 positions agree with TRBD1. Germline V CDR1 and CDR2: SQVTM, ANQGSEA. The CDR3 has 13 residues. The V and J ends lost 4 bases and 1 base, in that order; junction bases with no gene match: 0. Written as DNA, the CDR3 is TGCAGCGTTGGACAGGGGAACACCGGGGAGCTGTTTTTT. This sequence encodes CSVGQGNTGELFF.

CDR3 DNA sequence: TGTGCCAGCAGTTTCCCAGGTGAAAAACTGTTTTTT. Protein: CASSFPGEKLFF. V is TRBV28 and J is TRBJ1-4, with D hard to call. CDR1 and CDR2 from the germline V gene are MDHEN and SYDVKM. The CDR3 extends over 12 amino acids. V lost 3 bases and J lost 7, with 6 bases in between. Looking up the rest from reference TRBV28 and TRBJ1-4 gives the full variable domain: DVKVTQSSRYLVKRTGEKVFLECVQDMDHENMFWYRQDPGLGLRLIYFSYDVKMKEKGDIPEGYSVSREKKERFSLILESASTNQTSMYLCASSFPGEKLFFGSGTQLSVL.

This clone was observed a handful of times. This sequence joins TRBV4-3 and TRBJ2-7; perhaps TRBD1 as D (6 bases). Deletions cut 1 base from V and 4 bases from J, with 11 bases between. CDR3 length: 14 residues. The germline CDR1 and CDR2 sequences are LGHNA and YSLEER. CDR3 nucleotide sequence: TGCGCCAGCAGCCAAGGATGGCAGGGGTACGAGCAGTACTTC. Its translation is CASSQGWQGYEQYF.

The sample holds a few counts of this clone. This chain joins TRBV27 and TRBJ2-5; 11 bases agree with TRBD1. In germline, CDR1 is MNHEY, CDR2 SMNVEV (reference sequence). V was pared by 5 bases and J by 2 bases, with 7 bases of the junction left unmatched. The CDR3 is 16 amino acids. In DNA, the CDR3 is TGTGCCAGCAGTCATAGGACAGGGGGCCAACAAGAGACCCAGTACTTC. Residues: CASSHRTGGQQETQYF.